This T cell receptor (beta chain) is drawn from a study of T cell responses to AZD1222 COVID-19 vaccine. About this clone: The antigen remains undetermined.

Whole-study results and caveats: Spike-specific TCR repertoires showed rising breadth and depth after two AZD1222 doses. Just 6 or 7 AZD1222 recipients were seropositive at baseline. Variant regions that are unmutated are reportedly the target of nearly half of spike-specific TCRs.

The CDR3 spans 12 residues. Germline values: CDR1 KGHDR, CDR2 SFDVKD. Trimming cost V 1 base and J 4 bases, with 2 bases left between them. The method was immunoSEQ multiplex PCR; TCRdb's version includes in-frame clones alone and lacks a portion of them. The profile shows tens of thousands of clones, 87% of them singletons. The receptor's source is an adult in good health. The sequences come from peripheral blood, collected on day 0 of AZD1222 vaccination. V usage is TRBV24-1 and J usage is TRBJ2-3; no clear D gene. This CDR3 reads CATSDLSDTQYF. Here the CDR3 DNA reads TGTGCCACCAGTGATTTATCAGATACGCAGTATTTT.